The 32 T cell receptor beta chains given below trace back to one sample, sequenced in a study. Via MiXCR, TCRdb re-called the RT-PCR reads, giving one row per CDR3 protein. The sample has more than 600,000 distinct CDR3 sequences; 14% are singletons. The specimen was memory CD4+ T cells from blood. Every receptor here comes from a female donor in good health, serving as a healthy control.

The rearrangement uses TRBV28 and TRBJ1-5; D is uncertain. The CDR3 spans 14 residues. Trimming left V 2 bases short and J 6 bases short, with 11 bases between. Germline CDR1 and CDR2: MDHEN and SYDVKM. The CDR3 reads CASSLGLSGQPQHF. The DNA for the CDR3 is TGTGCCAGCAGTTTAGGCCTCTCAGGTCAGCCCCAGCATTTT.

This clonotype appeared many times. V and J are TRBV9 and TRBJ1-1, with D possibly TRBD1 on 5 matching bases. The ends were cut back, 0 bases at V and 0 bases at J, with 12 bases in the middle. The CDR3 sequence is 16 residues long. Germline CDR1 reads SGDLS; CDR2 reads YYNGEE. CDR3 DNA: TGTGCCAGCAGCGTAGATGAGGGGAGCATGAACACTGAAGCTTTCTTT. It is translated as CASSVDEGSMNTEAFF.

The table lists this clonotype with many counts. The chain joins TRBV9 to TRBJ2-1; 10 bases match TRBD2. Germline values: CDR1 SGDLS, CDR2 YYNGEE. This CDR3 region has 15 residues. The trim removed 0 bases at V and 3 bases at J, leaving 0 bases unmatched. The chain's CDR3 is CASSVGLAGYNEQFF. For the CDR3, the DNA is TGTGCCAGCAGCGTAGGACTAGCGGGCTACAATGAGCAGTTCTTC.

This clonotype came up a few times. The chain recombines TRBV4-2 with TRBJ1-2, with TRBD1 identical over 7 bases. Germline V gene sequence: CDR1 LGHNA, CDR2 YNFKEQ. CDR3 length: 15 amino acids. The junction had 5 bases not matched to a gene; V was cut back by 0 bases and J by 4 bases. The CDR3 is CASSQDRTGVYGYTF. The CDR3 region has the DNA TGTGCCAGCAGCCAAGATCGGACAGGCGTCTATGGCTACACCTTC.

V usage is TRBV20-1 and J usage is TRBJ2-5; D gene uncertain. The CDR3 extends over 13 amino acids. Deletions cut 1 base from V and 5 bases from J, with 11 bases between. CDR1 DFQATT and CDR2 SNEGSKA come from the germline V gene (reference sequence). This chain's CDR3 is CSARAIERETQYF. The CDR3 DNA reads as TGCAGTGCTAGAGCGATCGAGAGGGAGACCCAGTACTTC.

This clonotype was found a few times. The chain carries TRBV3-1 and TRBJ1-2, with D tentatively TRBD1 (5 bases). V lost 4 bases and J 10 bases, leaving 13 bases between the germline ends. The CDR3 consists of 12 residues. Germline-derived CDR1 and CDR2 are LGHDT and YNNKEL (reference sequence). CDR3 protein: CASSRDGRIYTF. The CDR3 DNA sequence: TGTGCCAGCAGCCGGGACGGCCGGATCTACACCTTC.

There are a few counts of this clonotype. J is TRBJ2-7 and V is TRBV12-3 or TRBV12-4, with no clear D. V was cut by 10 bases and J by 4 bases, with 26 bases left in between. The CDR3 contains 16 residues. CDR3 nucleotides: TGTGCCACCATCCTCTATGAGATCTTGCTAGGGTACGAGCAGTACTTC. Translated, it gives CATILYEILLGYEQYF.

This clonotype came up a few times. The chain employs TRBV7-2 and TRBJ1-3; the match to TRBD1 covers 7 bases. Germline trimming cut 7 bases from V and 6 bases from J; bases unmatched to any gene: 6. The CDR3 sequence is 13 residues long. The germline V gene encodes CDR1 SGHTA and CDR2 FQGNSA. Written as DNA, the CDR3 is TGTGCCAGCATAGTAGGGGGCGAAAACACCATATATTTT. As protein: CASIVGGENTIYF.

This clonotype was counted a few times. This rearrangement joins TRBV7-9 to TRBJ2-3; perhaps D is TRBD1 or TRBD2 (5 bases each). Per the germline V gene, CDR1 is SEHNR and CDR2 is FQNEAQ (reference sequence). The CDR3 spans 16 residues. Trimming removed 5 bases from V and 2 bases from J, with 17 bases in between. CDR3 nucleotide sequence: TGTGCCAGCAGCCGGAGGTCGGCAGGGTCCACAGATACGCAGTATTTT. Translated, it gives CASSRRSAGSTDTQYF.

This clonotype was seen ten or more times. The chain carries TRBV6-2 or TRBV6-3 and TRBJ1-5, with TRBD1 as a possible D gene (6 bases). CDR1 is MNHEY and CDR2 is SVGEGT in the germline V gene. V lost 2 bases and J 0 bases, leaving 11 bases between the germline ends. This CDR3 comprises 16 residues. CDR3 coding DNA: TGTGCCAGCAGTTACGTACAGGGTCTTAGCAATCAGCCCCAGCATTTT. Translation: CASSYVQGLSNQPQHF.

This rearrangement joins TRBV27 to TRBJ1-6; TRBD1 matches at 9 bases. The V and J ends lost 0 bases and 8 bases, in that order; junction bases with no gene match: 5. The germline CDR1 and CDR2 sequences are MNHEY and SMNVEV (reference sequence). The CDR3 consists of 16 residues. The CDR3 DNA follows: TGTGCCAGCAGTTTATCTGGGACAGGGACATATTCACCCCTCCACTTT. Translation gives CASSLSGTGTYSPLHF.

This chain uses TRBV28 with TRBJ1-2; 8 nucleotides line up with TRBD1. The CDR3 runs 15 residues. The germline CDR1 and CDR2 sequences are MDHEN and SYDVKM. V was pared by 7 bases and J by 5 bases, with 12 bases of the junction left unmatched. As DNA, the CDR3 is TGTGCCAGCATGGTCAGGGGGCTACTCTCATATGGCTACACCTTC. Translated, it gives CASMVRGLLSYGYTF.

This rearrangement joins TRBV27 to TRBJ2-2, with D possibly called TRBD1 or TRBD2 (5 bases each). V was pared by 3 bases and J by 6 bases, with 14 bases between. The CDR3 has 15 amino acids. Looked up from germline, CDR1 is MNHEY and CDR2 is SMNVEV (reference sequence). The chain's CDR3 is CASSLGGRDPGELFF. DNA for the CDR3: TGTGCCAGCAGTTTGGGTGGCAGGGACCCCGGGGAGCTGTTTTTT.

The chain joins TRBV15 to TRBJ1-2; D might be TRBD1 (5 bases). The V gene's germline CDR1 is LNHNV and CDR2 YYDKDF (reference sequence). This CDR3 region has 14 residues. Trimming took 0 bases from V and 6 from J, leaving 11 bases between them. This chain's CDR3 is CATSRDPQGDGYTF. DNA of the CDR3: TGTGCCACCAGCAGAGATCCCCAGGGTGATGGCTACACCTTC.

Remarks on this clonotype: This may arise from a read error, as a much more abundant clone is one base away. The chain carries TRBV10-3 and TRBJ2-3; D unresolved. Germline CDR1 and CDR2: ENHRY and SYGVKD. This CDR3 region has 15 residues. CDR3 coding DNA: TGTGTCATCAGTGAGTCCCGAACAAGTGGAGATACGCAGTATTTT. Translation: CVISESRTSGDTQYF.

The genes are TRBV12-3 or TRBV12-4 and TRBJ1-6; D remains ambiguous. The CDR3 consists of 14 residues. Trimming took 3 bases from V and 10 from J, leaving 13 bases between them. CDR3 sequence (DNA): TGTGCCAGCAGTTTCGACGATCTGAACTCACCCCTCCACTTT. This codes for CASSFDDLNSPLHF.

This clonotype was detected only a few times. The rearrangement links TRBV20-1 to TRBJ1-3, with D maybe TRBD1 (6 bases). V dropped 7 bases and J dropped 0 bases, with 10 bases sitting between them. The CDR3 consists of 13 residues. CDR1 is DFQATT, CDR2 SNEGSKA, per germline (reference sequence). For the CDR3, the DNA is TGCAGTGTTGGGGGCGTCTCTGGAAACACCATATATTTT. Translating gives CSVGGVSGNTIYF.

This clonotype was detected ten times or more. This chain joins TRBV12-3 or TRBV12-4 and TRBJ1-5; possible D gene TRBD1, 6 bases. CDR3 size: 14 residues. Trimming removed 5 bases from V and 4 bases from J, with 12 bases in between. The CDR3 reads CASSILQGNQPQHF. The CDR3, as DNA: TGTGCCAGCAGTATTCTTCAGGGGAATCAGCCCCAGCATTTT.

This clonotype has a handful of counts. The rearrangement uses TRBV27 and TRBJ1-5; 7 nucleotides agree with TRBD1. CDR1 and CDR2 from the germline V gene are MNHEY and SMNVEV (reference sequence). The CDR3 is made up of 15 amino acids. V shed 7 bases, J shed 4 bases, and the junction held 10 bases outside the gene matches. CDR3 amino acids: CASNRQGGLNQPQHF. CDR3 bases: TGTGCCAGCAACCGACAGGGTGGATTAAATCAGCCCCAGCATTTT.

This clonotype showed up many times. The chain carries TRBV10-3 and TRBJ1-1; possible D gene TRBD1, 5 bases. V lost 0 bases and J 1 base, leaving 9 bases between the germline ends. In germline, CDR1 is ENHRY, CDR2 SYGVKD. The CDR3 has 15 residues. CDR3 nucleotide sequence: TGTGCCATCAGTGAGTCCGGGGACCCGAACACTGAAGCTTTCTTT. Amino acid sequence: CAISESGDPNTEAFF.

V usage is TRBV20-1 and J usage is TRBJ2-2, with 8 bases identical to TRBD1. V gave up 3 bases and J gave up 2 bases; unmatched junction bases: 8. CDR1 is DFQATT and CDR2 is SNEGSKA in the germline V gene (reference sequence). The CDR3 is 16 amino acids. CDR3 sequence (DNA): TGCAGTGCTAGGGGGTCCGGGACAGGAAACACCGGGGAGCTGTTTTTT. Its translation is CSARGSGTGNTGELFF.

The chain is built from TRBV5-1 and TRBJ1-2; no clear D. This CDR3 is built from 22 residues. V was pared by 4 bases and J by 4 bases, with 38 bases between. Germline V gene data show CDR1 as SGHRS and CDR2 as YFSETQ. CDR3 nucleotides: TGCGCCAGCAGCCCGGGATCGTGGAGCGGGATATCCGGGGAGCACAGTGCCTATGGCTACACCTTC. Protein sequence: CASSPGSWSGISGEHSAYGYTF. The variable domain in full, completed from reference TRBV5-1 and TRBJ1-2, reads KAGVTQTPRYLIKTRGQQVTLSCSPISGHRSVSWYQQTPGQGLQFLFEYFSETQRNKGNFPGRFSGRQFSNSRSEMNVSTLELGDSALYLCASSPGSWSGISGEHSAYGYTFGSGTRLTVV.

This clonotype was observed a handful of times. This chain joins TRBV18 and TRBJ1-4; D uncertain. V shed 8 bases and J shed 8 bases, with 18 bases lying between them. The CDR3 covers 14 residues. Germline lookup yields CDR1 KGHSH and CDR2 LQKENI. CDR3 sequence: CASQIRRAGEKLFF. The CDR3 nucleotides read TGTGCCAGCCAGATTAGGCGCGCCGGGGAAAAACTGTTTTTT.

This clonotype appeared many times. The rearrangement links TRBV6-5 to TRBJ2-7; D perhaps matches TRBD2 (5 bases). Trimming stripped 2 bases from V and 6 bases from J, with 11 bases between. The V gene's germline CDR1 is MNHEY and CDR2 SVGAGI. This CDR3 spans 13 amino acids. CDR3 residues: CASSYPGGSEQYF. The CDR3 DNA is TGTGCCAGCAGTTACCCCGGAGGTTCCGAGCAGTACTTC.

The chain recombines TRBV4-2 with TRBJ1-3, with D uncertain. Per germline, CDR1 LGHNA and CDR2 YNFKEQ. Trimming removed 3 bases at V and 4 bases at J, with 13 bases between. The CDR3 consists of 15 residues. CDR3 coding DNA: TGTGCCAGCAGCCAGAGGGATACGACAGGAAACACCATATATTTT. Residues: CASSQRDTTGNTIYF.

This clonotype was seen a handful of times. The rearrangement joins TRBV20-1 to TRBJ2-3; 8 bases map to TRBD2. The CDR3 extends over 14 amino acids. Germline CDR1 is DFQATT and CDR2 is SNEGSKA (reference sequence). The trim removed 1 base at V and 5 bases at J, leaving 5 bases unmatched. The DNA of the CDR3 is TGCAGTGCTAGAGTAGCGGGACTTGGAGATACGCAGTATTTT. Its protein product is CSARVAGLGDTQYF.

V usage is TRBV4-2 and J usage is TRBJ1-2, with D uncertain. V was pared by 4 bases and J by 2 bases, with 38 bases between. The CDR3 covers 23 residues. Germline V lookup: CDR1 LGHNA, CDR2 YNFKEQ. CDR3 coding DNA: TGTGCCAGCAGCCGCCGGGCTAGCGGTGGGAAAGATAGGAGACTCCGATTCAACTATGGCTACACCTTC. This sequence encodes CASSRRASGGKDRRLRFNYGYTF.

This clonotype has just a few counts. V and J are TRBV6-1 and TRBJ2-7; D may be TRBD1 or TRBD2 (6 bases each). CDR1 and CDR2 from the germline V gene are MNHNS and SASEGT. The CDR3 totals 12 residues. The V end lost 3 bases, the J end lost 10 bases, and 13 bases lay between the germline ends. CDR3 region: CASSDARGAQYF. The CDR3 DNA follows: TGTGCCAGCAGTGACGCTAGGGGGGCCCAGTACTTC.

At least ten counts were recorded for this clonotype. The CDR3 DNA is TGTGCCAGCAGCTTCCCAGGTGGCGGCTACACCTTC. Translating it yields CASSFPGGGYTF. The V gene is TRBV7-2, the J gene TRBJ1-2; D remains ambiguous. The CDR3 has 12 amino acids. Germline V gene data show CDR1 as SGHTA and CDR2 as FQGNSA. The V end was cut by 3 bases, the J end by 8 bases, with 10 bases between.

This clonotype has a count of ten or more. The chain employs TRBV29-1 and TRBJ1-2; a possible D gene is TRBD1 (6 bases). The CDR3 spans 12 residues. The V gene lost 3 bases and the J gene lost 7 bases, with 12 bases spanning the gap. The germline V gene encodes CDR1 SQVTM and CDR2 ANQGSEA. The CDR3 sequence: CSVDFRGSGYTF. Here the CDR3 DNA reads TGCAGCGTTGATTTTAGGGGGTCTGGCTACACCTTC.

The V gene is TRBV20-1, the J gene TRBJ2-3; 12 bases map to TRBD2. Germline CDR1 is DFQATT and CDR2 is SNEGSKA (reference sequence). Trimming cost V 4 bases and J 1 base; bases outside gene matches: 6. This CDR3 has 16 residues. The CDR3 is CSAIGLAGTGTDTQYF. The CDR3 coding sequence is TGCAGTGCTATAGGACTAGCGGGGACCGGCACAGATACGCAGTATTTT.

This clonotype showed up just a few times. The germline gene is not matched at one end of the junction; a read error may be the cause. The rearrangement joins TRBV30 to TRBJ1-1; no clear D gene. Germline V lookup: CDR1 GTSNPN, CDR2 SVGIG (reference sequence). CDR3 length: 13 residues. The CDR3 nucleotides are TGTGCCTGGAGTTTACCTCAGGAGATTGAAGTTTTCTTT. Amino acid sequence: CAWSLPQEIEVFF.